This T cell receptor (beta chain) emerged from a study of blood T cells in healthy people across ages. General observations from the study: Per-million-T-cell TCR beta diversity fell roughly linearly with age.

Total RNA amounts of at least 5.5 micrograms were extracted per sample. Concerning this clonotype itself: The antigen is unknown.

A second roughly 7 to 11 cycle PCR used barcoded and J-beta primers. Each CDR3 protein is one row after TCRdb ran MiXCR on the 5' RACE reads. The sample shows roughly 730,000 distinct CDR3 sequences, around three fifths of them seen only once. This receptor was taken from a man aged 40-50 years in good health. The sequenced sample consisted of blood.

The CDR3 here is CASRYSGRAPPEQYF. For the CDR3, the DNA is TGTGCCAGCAGATATAGCGGGAGGGCTCCGCCTGAGCAGTACTTC. This chain uses TRBV6-5 with TRBJ2-7; 11 bases are shared with TRBD2. The germline V gene encodes CDR1 MNHEY and CDR2 SVGAGI. V lost 6 bases to trimming and J lost 7 bases; unmatched junction nucleotides: 11. The CDR3 spans 15 residues.